The clone carrying this TCR beta chain turned up a few times. This CDR3 spans 14 amino acids. V trimming: 6 bases; J trimming: 3 bases; junction bases outside the gene matches: 8. Germline-derived CDR1 and CDR2 are SQVTM and ANQGSEA. The data stem from a study of patients and donors after allogeneic stem cell transplantation. TCRdb re-called the RT-PCR reads through MiXCR, storing one row per CDR3 protein. The sample includes about 150,000 distinct CDR3 sequences, about a third seen only once; the top ten take less than 60%. Sequenced sample: blood, either unsorted or a sorted T cell fraction (not recorded which). The chain couples TRBV29-1 to TRBJ2-1, with 7 bases lining up with TRBD2. The receptor was isolated from a human donor who was either an allogeneic HSCT recipient or a stem cell or donor lymphocyte infusion donor (not recorded which). It is not recorded whose cells these are; they may come from a transplant donor. CDR3 loop: CSVPGTTDYNEQFF. The DNA for the CDR3 is TGCAGCGTCCCCGGGACTACCGACTACAATGAGCAGTTCTTC.